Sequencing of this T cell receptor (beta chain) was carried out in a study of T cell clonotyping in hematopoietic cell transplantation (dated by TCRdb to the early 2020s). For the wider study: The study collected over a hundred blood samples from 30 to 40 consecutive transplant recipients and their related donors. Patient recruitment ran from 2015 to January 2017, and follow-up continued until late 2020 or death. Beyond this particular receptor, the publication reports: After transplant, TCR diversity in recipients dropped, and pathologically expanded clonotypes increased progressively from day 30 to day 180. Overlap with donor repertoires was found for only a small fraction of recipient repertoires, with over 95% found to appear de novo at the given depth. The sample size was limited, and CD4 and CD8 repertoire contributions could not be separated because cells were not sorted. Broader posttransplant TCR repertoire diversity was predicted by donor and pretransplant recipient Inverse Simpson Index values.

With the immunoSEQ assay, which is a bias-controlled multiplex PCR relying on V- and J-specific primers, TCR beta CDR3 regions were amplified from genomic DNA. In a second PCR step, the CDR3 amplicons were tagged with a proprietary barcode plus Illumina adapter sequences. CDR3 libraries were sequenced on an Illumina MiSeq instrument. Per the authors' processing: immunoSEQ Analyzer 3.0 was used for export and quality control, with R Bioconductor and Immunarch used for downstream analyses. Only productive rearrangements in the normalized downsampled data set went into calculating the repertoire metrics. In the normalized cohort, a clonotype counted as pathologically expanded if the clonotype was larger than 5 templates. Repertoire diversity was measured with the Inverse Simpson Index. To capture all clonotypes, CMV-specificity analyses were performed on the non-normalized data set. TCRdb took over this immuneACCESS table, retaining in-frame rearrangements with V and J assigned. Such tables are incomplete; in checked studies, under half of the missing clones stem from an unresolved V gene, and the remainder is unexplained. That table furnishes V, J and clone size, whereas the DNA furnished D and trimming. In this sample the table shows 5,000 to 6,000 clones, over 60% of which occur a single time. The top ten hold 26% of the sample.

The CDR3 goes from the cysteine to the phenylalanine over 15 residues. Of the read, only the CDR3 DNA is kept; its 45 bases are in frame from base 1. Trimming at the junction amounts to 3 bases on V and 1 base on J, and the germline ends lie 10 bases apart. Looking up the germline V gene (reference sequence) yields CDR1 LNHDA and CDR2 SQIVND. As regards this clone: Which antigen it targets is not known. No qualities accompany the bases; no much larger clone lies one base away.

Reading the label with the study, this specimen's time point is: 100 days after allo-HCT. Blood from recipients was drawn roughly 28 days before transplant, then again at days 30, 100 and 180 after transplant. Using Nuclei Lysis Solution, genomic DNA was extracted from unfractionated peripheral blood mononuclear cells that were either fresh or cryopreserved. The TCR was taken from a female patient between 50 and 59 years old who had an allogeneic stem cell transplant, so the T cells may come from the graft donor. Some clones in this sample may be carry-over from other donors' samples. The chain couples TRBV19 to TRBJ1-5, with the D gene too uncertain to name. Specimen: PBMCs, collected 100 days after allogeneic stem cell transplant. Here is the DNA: TGTGCCAGTAGTATTAGTTTCAGCAGCAATCAGCCCCAGCATTTT. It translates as CASSISFSSNQPQHF. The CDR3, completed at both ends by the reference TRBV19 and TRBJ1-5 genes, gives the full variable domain DGGITQSPKYLFRKEGQNVTLSCEQNLNHDAMYWYRQDPGQGLRLIYYSQIVNDFQKGDIAEGYSVSREKKESFPLTVTSAQKNPTAFYLCASSISFSSNQPQHFGDGTRLSIL.